Listed here is a single TCR beta chain. The record originates from a study of blood T cells in healthy people across ages. V lost 7 bases and J lost 7; bases outside the gene matches: 10. Germline CDR1 and CDR2: SEHNR and FQNEAQ (reference sequence). The length of the CDR3 is 13 residues. The donors, all healthy, were Caucasians living in Russia, aged roughly 6 to 95. For every donor, a draw yielded around 10 milliliters of peripheral blood. Extracted total RNA amounted to at least 6 micrograms for each sample. Through a sample-barcoded 5' primer and a J-beta primer mix, a second PCR was run for roughly 7 to 11 cycles. One entry per CDR3 protein, called by TCRdb with MiXCR from the 5' RACE reads. Of around 1.5 million distinct CDR3 sequences listed, approximately 60% are singletons.

The V gene is TRBV7-9, the J gene TRBJ2-7, with TRBD1 matching over 7 bases. The sample taken for sequencing was blood. This receptor was identified in a man aged 18 to 30 in good health. The DNA of the CDR3 is TGTGCCAGCAACCGGGACAGTGCGGCGGAGCAGTACTTC. The encoded protein is CASNRDSAAEQYF. Combining the CDR3 with reference TRBV7-9 and TRBJ2-7 gives the whole variable domain DTGVSQNPRHKITKRGQNVTFRCDPISEHNRLYWYRQTLGQGPEFLTYFQNEAQLEKSRLLSDRFSAERPKGSFSTLEIQRTEQGDSAMYLCASNRDSAAEQYFGPGTRLTVT.